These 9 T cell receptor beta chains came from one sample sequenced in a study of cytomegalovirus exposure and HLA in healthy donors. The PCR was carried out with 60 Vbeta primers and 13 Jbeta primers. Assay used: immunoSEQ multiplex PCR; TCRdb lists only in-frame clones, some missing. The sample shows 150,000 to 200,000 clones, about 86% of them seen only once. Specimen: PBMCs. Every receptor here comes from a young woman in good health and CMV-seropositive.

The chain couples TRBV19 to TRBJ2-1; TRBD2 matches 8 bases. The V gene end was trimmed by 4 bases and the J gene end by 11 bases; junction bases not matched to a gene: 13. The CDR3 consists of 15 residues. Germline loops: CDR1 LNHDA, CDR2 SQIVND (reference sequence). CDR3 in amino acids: CASSSPLGSGGKQFF. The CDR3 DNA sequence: TGTGCCAGTAGTAGCCCCCTGGGAAGCGGGGGAAAGCAGTTCTTC.

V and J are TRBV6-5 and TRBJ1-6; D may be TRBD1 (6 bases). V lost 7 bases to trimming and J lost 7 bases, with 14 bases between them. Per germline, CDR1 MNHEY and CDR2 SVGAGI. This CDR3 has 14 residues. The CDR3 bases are TGTGCCAGCAAGGGTGGGAGGGGGAATTCACCCCTCCACTTT. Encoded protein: CASKGGRGNSPLHF.

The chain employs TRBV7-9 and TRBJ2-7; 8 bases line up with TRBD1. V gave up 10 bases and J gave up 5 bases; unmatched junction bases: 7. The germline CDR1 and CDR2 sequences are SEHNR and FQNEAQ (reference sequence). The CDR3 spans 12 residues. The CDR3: CAIDPGGDEQYF. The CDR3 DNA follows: TGTGCCATCGACCCAGGGGGCGACGAGCAGTACTTC.

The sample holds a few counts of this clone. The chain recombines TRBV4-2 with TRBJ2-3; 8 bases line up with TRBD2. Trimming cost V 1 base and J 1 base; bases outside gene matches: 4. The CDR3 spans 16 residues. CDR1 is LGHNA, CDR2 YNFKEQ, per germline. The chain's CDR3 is CASSQGPAGGTDTQYF. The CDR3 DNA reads TGTGCCAGCAGCCAAGGACCAGCGGGGGGCACAGATACGCAGTATTTT.

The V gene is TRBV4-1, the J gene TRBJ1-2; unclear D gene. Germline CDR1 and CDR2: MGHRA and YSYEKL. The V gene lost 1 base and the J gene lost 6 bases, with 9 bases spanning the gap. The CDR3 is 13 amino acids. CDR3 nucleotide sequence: TGCGCCAGCAGCCAAGTTGTGGAGGATGGCTACACCTTC. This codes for CASSQVVEDGYTF.

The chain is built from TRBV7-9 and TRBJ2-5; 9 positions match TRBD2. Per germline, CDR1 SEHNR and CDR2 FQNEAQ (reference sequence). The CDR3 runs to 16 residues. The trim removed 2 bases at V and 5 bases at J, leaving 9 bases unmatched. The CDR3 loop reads CASSLIGGGAQETQYF. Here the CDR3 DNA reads TGTGCCAGCAGCTTAATCGGCGGGGGGGCCCAGGAGACCCAGTACTTC.

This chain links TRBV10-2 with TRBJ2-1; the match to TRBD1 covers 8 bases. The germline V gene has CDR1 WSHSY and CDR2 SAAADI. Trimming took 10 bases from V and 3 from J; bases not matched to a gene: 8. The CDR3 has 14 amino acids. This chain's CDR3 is CAINDRGGYNEQFF. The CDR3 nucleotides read TGCGCCATAAACGACAGGGGAGGCTACAATGAGCAGTTCTTC.

The CDR3 DNA sequence: TGTGCCAGCAGCCAAGCGCGAGGCAGGGGGGCGAACACTGAAGCTTTCTTT. Protein product: CASSQARGRGANTEAFF. The chain links TRBV4-2 to TRBJ1-1, with 7 bases aligning to TRBD1. The CDR3 consists of 17 residues. Germline V gene sequence: CDR1 LGHNA, CDR2 YNFKEQ. The trim removed 1 base at V and 1 base at J, leaving 9 bases unmatched.

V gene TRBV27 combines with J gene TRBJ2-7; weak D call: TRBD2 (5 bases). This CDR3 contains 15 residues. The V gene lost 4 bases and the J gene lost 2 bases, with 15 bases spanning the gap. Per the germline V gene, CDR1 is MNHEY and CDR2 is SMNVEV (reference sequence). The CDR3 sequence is CASSYGLELPYEQYF. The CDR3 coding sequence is TGTGCCAGCAGTTACGGACTGGAATTACCCTACGAGCAGTACTTC.